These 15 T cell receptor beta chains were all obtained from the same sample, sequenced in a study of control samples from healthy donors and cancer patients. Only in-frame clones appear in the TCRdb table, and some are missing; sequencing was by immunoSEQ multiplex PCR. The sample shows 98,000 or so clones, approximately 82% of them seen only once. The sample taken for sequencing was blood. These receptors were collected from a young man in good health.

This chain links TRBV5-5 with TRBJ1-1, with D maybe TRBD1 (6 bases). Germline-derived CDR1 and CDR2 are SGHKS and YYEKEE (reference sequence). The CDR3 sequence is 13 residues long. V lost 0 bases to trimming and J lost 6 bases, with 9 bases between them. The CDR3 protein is CASSLAGAAEAFF. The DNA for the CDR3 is TGTGCCAGCAGCTTGGCAGGGGCGGCTGAAGCTTTCTTT.

CDR3 region: CASSIGHLNTEAFF. CDR3 DNA sequence: TGTGCCAGTAGTATCGGACATTTGAACACTGAAGCTTTCTTT. The J gene is TRBJ1-1, the V gene TRBV19; TRBD1 might be the D (5 bases). The CDR3 spans 14 residues. Trimming removed 3 bases at V and 0 bases at J, with 8 bases between. Germline CDR1 LNHDA, CDR2 SQIVND (reference sequence).

CDR3 DNA: TGTGCCTGGAGAAGGGATGAGCAGTTCTTC. It codes for CAWRRDEQFF. The chain employs TRBV30 and TRBJ2-1; no reliable D call. Germline CDR1 GTSNPN, CDR2 SVGIG (reference sequence). There are 10 residues in the CDR3. V was cut by 3 bases and J by 8 bases, with 5 bases left in between.

The CDR3 is CASSERRRQGVGAGEKLFF. In DNA form, the CDR3 reads TGTGCCAGCAGTGAACGGAGGAGACAGGGCGTTGGGGCGGGTGAAAAACTGTTTTTT. This sequence joins TRBV6-1 and TRBJ1-4, with TRBD1 identical over 7 bases. Germline trimming cut 2 bases from V and 7 bases from J; bases unmatched to any gene: 19. The CDR3 contains 19 residues. The germline CDR1 and CDR2 sequences are MNHNS and SASEGT.

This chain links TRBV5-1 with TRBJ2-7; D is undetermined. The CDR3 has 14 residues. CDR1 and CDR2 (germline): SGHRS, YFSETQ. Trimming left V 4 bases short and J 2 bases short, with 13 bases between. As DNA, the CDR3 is TGCGCCAGCAGCATAACCGGTGACACCTACGAGCAGTACTTC. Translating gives CASSITGDTYEQYF.

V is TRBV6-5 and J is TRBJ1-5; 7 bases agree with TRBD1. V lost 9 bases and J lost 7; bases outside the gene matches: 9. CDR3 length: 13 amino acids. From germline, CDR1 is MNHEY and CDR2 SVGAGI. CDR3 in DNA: TGTGCCAGTTCCCGGGACAGTTGGCAGCCCCAGCATTTT. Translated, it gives CASSRDSWQPQHF.

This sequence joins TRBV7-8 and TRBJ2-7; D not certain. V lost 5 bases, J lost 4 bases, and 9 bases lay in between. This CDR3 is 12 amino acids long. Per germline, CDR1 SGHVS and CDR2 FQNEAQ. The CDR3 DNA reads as TGTGCCAGCAGCCCCGGACCGTACGAGCAGTACGTC. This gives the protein CASSPGPYEQYV.

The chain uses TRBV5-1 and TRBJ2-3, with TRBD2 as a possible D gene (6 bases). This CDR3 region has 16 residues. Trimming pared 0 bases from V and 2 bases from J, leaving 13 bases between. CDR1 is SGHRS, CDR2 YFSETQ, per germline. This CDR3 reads CASSLAPGDSTDTQYF. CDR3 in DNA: TGCGCCAGCAGCTTGGCGCCGGGAGACTCCACAGATACGCAGTATTTT.

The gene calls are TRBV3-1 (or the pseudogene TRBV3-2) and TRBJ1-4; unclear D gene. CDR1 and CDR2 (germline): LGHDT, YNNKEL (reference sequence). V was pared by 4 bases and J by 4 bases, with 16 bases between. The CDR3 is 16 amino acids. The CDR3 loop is CASSPGADLYNEKLFF. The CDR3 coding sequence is TGTGCCAGCAGCCCGGGCGCGGACCTCTATAATGAAAAACTGTTTTTT.

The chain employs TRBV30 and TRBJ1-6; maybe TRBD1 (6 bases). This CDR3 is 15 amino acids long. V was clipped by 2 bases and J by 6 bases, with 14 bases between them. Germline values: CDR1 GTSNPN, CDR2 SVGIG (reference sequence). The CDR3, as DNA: TGTGCCTGGAGTTACAGGGCGTTGAGTAATTCACCCCTCCACTTT. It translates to CAWSYRALSNSPLHF.

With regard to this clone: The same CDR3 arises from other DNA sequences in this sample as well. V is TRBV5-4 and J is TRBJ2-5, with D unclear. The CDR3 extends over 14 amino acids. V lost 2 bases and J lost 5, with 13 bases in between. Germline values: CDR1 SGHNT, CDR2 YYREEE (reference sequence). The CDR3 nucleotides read TGTGCCAGCAGCTTACCGACGGGCCAGGAGACCCAGTACTTC. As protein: CASSLPTGQETQYF.

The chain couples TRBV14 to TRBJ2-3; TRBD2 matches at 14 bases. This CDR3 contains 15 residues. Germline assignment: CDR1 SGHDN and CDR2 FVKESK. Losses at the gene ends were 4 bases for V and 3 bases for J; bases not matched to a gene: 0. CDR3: CASSRLAGGTDTQYF. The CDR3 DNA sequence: TGTGCCAGCAGCCGACTAGCGGGGGGGACAGATACGCAGTATTTT.

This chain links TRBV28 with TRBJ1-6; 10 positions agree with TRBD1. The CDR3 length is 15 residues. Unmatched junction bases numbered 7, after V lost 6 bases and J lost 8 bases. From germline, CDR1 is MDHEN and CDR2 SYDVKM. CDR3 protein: CASSPRQGAYSPLHF. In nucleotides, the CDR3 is TGTGCCAGCAGCCCAAGACAGGGGGCCTATTCACCCCTCCACTTT.

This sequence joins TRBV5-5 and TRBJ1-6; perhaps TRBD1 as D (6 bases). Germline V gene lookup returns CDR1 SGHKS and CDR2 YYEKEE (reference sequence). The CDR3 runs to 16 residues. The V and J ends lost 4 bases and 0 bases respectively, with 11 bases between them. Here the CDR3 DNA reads TGTGCCAGCAGCGCGGACAGTAGCTCCTATAATTCACCCCTCCACTTT. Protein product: CASSADSSSYNSPLHF.

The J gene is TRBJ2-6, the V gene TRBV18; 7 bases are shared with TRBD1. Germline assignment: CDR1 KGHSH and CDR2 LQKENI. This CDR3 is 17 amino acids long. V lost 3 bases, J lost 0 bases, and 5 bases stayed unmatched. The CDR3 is CASSPERGPSGANVLTF. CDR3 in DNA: TGTGCCAGCTCACCGGAAAGGGGGCCCTCTGGGGCCAACGTCCTGACTTTC. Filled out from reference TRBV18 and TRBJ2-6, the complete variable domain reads NAGVMQNPRHLVRRRGQEARLRCSPMKGHSHVYWYRQLPEEGLKFMVYLQKENIIDESGMPKERFSAEFPKEGPSILRIQQVVRGDSAAYFCASSPERGPSGANVLTFGAGSRLTVL.